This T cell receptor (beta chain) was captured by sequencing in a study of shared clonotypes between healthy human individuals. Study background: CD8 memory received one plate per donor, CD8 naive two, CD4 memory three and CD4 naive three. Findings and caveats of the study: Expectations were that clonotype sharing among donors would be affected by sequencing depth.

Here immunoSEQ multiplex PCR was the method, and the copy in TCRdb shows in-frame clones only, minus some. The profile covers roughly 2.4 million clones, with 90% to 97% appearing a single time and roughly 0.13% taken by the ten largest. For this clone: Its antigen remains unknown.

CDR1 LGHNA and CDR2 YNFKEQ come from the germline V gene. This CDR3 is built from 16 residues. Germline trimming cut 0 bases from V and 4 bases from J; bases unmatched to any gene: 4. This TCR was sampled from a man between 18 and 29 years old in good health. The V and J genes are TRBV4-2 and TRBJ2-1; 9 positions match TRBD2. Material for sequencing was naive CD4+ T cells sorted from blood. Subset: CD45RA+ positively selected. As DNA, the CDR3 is TGTGCCAGCAGCCAAGATCGGGCGGGGGGGTACAATGAGCAGTTCTTC. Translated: CASSQDRAGGYNEQFF.